The source of this TCR beta chain is a study of blood T cell repertoires in COVID-19. Study background: Samples representing acute and convalescent COVID-19 were sourced from the United States, Italy and Spain. Sources were T cells, B-cell-depleted T cells, or PBMCs; the material itself was cDNA or gDNA.

The CDR3 has 15 residues. The germline gives CDR1 SNHLY, CDR2 FYNNEI. The V gene end was trimmed by 8 bases and the J gene end by 1 base; junction bases not matched to a gene: 7. Original methodology: Estimation of nucleated cell counts relied on the amplification of reference gene primers. Sequencing used immunoSEQ multiplex PCR; TCRdb keeps in-frame clones, though not all of them. V and J calls and clone size are given by that table; D and trimming were obtained from the DNA. The sample comprises 200,000 to 300,000 clones, roughly 88% of which are singletons, and about 1.3% rests with the top ten. The TCR sequence derives from a man aged 80 or over with acute or convalescent COVID-19. Sequencing was performed on peripheral blood. The chain is built from TRBV2 and TRBJ2-3; 9 nucleotides agree with TRBD1. This chain's CDR3 is CASESQGAGTDTQYF. The CDR3 DNA follows: TGTGCCAGCGAATCACAGGGGGCGGGCACAGATACGCAGTATTTT.